The rows below give T cell receptor beta chains drawn from one sample of a study of cytotoxic CD8 clonotypes in ibrutinib-treated CLL. Some clones are missing from TCRdb's copy, which holds only in-frame ones; the method was immunoSEQ multiplex PCR. The sample shows roughly 190,000 clones, approximately 72% of them seen only once. The sequencing here drew on PBMCs, taken after 24 months of ibrutinib treatment. The receptors here all came from a human donor with chronic lymphocytic leukemia. Both conserved end residues are part of each CDR3. Fields, in order: J gene, D gene, clone size, V gene, CDR3 DNA, CDR3 protein. D genes are given only for firm matches. Some rows mark clone size as missing; the rest say once, few, many or name a class of expanded clone.

j_call: TRBJ2-2; d_call: TRBD2; clone_size: .; v_call: TRBV2; cdr3_nt: TGTGCCAGCAGGGAATTAGCGGGAGTTAACACCGGGGAGCTGTTTTTT; cdr3_aa: CASRELAGVNTGELFF
j_call: TRBJ1-4; d_call: .; clone_size: .; v_call: TRBV7-9; cdr3_nt: TGTGCCAGCAGCCCTCAAAAACGAAATGAAAAACTGTTTTTT; cdr3_aa: CASSPQKRNEKLFF
j_call: TRBJ2-7; d_call: .; clone_size: .; v_call: TRBV5-4; cdr3_nt: TGTGCCAGCAGCTTCGGAAGCTCCTACGAGCAGTACTTC; cdr3_aa: CASSFGSSYEQYF
j_call: TRBJ1-3; d_call: TRBD1; clone_size: .; v_call: TRBV6-1; cdr3_nt: TGTGCCAGCAGTGAAGCGACAGGGAGAAACACCATATATTTT; cdr3_aa: CASSEATGRNTIYF
j_call: TRBJ2-7; d_call: TRBD2; clone_size: .; v_call: TRBV7-2; cdr3_nt: TGTGCCAGCAGCATCTCCTCCGGGACTAGCGGGAGGGCCCGAGAGCAGTACTTC; cdr3_aa: CASSISSGTSGRAREQYF
j_call: TRBJ2-3; d_call: TRBD2; clone_size: .; v_call: TRBV4-3; cdr3_nt: TGCGCCAGCAGTCTAGGACTAGCGGGAAACACAGATACGCAGTATTTT; cdr3_aa: CASSLGLAGNTDTQYF
j_call: TRBJ1-3; d_call: TRBD1; clone_size: few; v_call: TRBV6-5; cdr3_nt: TGTGCCAGCAGCCAGGACAGGGACTCTGGAAACACCATATATTTT; cdr3_aa: CASSQDRDSGNTIYF
j_call: TRBJ1-4; d_call: .; clone_size: .; v_call: TRBV27; cdr3_nt: TGTGCCAGCAGTTTAGGGTCGGGGATTCAGAGCGAAAAACTGTTTTTT; cdr3_aa: CASSLGSGIQSEKLFF
j_call: TRBJ2-1; d_call: .; clone_size: .; v_call: TRBV7-2; cdr3_nt: TGTGCCAGCAGCTTAGAGTGGGGCGGGATGTTGAATGAGCAGTTCTTC; cdr3_aa: CASSLEWGGMLNEQFF
j_call: TRBJ2-1; d_call: TRBD2; clone_size: once; v_call: TRBV19; cdr3_nt: TGTGCCAGTACCAAATGGGCGGGAGGTTCCTACAATGAGCAGTTCTTC; cdr3_aa: CASTKWAGGSYNEQFF
j_call: TRBJ2-3; d_call: .; clone_size: .; v_call: TRBV30; cdr3_nt: TGTGCCTGGAGTGTAGGGGGCACAGATACGCAGTATTTT; cdr3_aa: CAWSVGGTDTQYF
j_call: TRBJ1-2; d_call: .; clone_size: few; v_call: TRBV14; cdr3_nt: TGTGCCAGCAGCCAAGTAGAGGGGTGGAACTATGGCTACACCTTC; cdr3_aa: CASSQVEGWNYGYTF
j_call: TRBJ1-2; d_call: TRBD1; clone_size: .; v_call: TRBV9; cdr3_nt: TGTGCCAGCAGCGCAGGGACAGGGGGCTACTATGGCTACACCTTC; cdr3_aa: CASSAGTGGYYGYTF
j_call: TRBJ2-3; d_call: .; clone_size: .; v_call: TRBV28; cdr3_nt: TGTGCCAGCAGCCCCCCCGGACAGCCCAAACCCACAGATACGCAGTATTTT; cdr3_aa: CASSPPGQPKPTDTQYF
j_call: TRBJ1-2; d_call: .; clone_size: few; v_call: TRBV7-2; cdr3_nt: TGTGCCAGCAGCTTACTCGGGGAGTCGTATGGCTACACCTTC; cdr3_aa: CASSLLGESYGYTF
j_call: TRBJ2-3; d_call: .; clone_size: .; v_call: TRBV7-9; cdr3_nt: TGTGCCAGCAGCGTACGCCCGGGAGAGACGGATACGCAGTATTTT; cdr3_aa: CASSVRPGETDTQYF
j_call: TRBJ1-3; d_call: .; clone_size: .; v_call: TRBV19; cdr3_nt: TGTGCCAGTAGTATCCCAGATCCTGGAAACACCATATATTTT; cdr3_aa: CASSIPDPGNTIYF
j_call: TRBJ2-5; d_call: .; clone_size: .; v_call: TRBV19; cdr3_nt: TGTGCCAGTCTGGGGGCGGCCGCGGGACAAGAGACCCAGTACTTC; cdr3_aa: CASLGAAAGQETQYF
j_call: TRBJ2-7; d_call: TRBD1; clone_size: .; v_call: TRBV6-6; cdr3_nt: TGTGCCAGCAGAAGAAGCCCGGGACAGGGGGCCTACGAGCAGTACTTC; cdr3_aa: CASRRSPGQGAYEQYF
j_call: TRBJ2-2; d_call: .; clone_size: many; v_call: TRBV5-4; cdr3_nt: TGTGCCAGCAGCTTCGGGAGCCGCACCGGGGAGCTGTTTTTT; cdr3_aa: CASSFGSRTGELFF
j_call: TRBJ1-2; d_call: .; clone_size: .; v_call: TRBV7-8; cdr3_nt: TGTGCCAGCAGCTCCGAGCCGGCCACGGCTGGCTACACCTTC; cdr3_aa: CASSSEPATAGYTF
j_call: TRBJ2-1; d_call: .; clone_size: .; v_call: TRBV6-6; cdr3_nt: TGTGCCAGCAGTTTACGGGAGTGGCTATTTAATGAGCAGTTCTTC; cdr3_aa: CASSLREWLFNEQFF
j_call: TRBJ1-5; d_call: .; clone_size: .; v_call: TRBV30; cdr3_nt: TGTGCCTGGAGCGCGGAGACTTATAGCAATCAGCCCCAGCATTTT; cdr3_aa: CAWSAETYSNQPQHF
j_call: TRBJ2-3; d_call: .; clone_size: .; v_call: TRBV6-6; cdr3_nt: TGTGCCAGCAGGGCGGGGCAGGCAGATACGCAGTATTTT; cdr3_aa: CASRAGQADTQYF
j_call: TRBJ2-5; d_call: TRBD2; clone_size: .; v_call: TRBV11-2; cdr3_nt: TGTGCCAGCAGCTTAGTTAGGCTAGCGGGAGAGACCCAGTACTTC; cdr3_aa: CASSLVRLAGETQYF
j_call: TRBJ1-1; d_call: .; clone_size: once; v_call: TRBV4-3; cdr3_nt: TGCGCCAGCAGCCAAGATTTCTTTGGGAACACTGAAGCTTTCTTT; cdr3_aa: CASSQDFFGNTEAFF
j_call: TRBJ1-2; d_call: .; clone_size: few; v_call: TRBV7-8; cdr3_nt: TGTGCCAGCAGCTTATATGTTGGGGAGCCGGGTGGCTACACCTTC; cdr3_aa: CASSLYVGEPGGYTF